This TCR beta chain was observed in a study of blood T cell repertoires in COVID-19. Looking at the study overall: COVID-19 samples from acute and convalescent phases originated in the United States, Italy and Spain. PBMCs, B-cell-depleted T cells, or T cells were the source of the cDNA or gDNA that made up the material.

Authors' methods: Reference gene primer amplification yielded estimated nucleated cell counts. TCRdb's table, derived via immunoSEQ multiplex PCR, lists solely in-frame clones and lacks some. The DNA was the basis for D and trimming; V, J and clone size are from that table. In the table there are around 140,000 clones, 65% to 90% of which are singletons. After removal of 7 bases from V and 4 bases from J, the junction contained 6 bases not matched to a gene. Germline assignment: CDR1 MNHNS and CDR2 SASEGT. CDR3 length: 13 residues. This rearrangement joins TRBV6-1 to TRBJ1-2, with 7 bases lining up with TRBD1. The clonotype was recovered from an older woman with active or convalescent COVID-19. Sequencing was done on a sample of peripheral blood. In DNA, the CDR3 is TGTGCCAGCACTAGACAGGGTCCCTATGGCTACACCTTC. Protein: CASTRQGPYGYTF.